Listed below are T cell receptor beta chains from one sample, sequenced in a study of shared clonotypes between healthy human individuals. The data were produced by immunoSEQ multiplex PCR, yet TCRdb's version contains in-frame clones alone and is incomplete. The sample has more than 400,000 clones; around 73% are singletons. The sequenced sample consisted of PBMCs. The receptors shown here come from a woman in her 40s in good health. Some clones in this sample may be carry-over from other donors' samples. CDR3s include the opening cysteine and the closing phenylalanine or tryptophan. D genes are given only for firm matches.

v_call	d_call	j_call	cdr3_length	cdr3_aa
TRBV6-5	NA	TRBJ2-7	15	CASSYSPDKYYEQYF
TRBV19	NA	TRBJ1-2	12	CASSPREGGYTF
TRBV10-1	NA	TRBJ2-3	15	CASSPGDFSTDTQYF
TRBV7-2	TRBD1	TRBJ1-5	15	CASTAGGYSNQPQHF
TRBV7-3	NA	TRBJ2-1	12	CASGGPDNEQFF
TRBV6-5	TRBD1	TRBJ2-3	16	CASSYRQGWSADTQYF
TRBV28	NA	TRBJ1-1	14	CASSFNGMNTEAFF
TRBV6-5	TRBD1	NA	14	CASRPSGQSGEQYF
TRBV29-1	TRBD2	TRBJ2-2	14	CSANKREKTGELFF
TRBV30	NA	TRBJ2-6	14	CAWSARTGANVLTF
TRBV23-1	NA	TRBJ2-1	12	CASSLGLNEQFF
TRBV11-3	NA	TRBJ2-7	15	CASSSAGTGSYEQYF
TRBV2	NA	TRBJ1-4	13	CASSVPENEKLFF
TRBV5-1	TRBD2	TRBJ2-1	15	CASSLLAGGTNEQFF
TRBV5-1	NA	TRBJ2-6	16	CASSPQVNSGANVLTF
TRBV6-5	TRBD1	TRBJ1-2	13	CASRSTTGGGYTF
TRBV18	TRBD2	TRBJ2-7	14	CASSPPLAGGPMYF
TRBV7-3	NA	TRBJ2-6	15	CASSLSGAGANVLTF
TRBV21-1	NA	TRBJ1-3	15	CASSKEGQGRNTIYF
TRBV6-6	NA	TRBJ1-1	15	CASSSRGIRATEAFF
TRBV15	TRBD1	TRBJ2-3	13	CATQGDGADTQYF
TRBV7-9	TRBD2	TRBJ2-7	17	CASSPPGTTSSLREQYF
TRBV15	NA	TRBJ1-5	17	CATSRGGNDRWDQPQHF
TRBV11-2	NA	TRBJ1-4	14	CASSLERISEKLFF
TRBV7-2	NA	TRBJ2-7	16	CASSRSGGGQGFEQYF
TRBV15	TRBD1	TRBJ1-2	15	CATSILGQGDYGYTF
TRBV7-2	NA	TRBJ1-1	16	CASSLAHRSLNTEAFF
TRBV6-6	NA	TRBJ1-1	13	CASSYEGNTEAFF
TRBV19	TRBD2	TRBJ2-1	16	CASSPDLAGLYNEQFF
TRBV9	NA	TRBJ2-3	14	CASSVNPLTDTQYF
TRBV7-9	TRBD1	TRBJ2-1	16	CASSPATGTKGNEQFF
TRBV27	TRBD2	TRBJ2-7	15	CASSPGTSGNAEQYF
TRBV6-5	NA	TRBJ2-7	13	CASSKTVEYEQYF
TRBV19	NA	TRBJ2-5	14	CASSTGGAGETQYF
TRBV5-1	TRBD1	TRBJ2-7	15	CASSFDGDSSYEQYF
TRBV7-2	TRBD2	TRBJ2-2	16	CASSFRRTRGTGELFF
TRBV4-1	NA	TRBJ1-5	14	CASSQFGGDQPQHF
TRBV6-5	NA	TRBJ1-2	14	CASSPGPGSYGYTF
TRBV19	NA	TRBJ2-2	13	CASSRRGTGELFF
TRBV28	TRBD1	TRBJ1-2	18	CASIGPGGRDRVGYGYTF
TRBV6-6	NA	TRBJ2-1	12	CASSPGDNEQFF
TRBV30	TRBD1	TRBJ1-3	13	CAYNQGVGNTIYF
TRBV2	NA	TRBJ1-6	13	CASTETGFMALHF